This TCR beta chain was identified in a study of cytomegalovirus exposure and HLA in healthy donors. Study-level findings and limits: A later analysis associated around 17,000 TCR beta sequences with HLA alleles at a 0.05 false discovery rate.

PCR employed 60 Vbeta and 13 Jbeta primers. Libraries were prepared by immunoSEQ multiplex PCR; TCRdb keeps only in-frame clonotypes and omits some of them. The table lists 95,000 to 150,000 clones, 66% of them singletons. About this clone itself: The antigen is unknown.

CDR3 length: 14 residues. Germline trimming cut 3 bases from V and 7 bases from J; bases unmatched to any gene: 6. The V gene's germline CDR1 is SGHTA and CDR2 FQGNSA. Sequencing was performed on PBMCs. The sequence came from a man in his late teens or twenties in good health and CMV-seronegative. The chain is built from TRBV7-2 and TRBJ2-1, with 7 bases matching TRBD2. The CDR3 coding sequence is TGTGCCAGCAGCTTTGGGGGGGTGCGAAATGAGCAGTTCTTC. Amino acids: CASSFGGVRNEQFF.